This T cell receptor beta chain was identified in a study of T cells in Graves' hyperthyroidism and ophthalmopathy. The germline V gene has CDR1 DFQATT and CDR2 SNEGSKA (reference sequence). The trim removed 3 bases at V and 4 bases at J, leaving 6 bases unmatched. The CDR3 extends over 14 amino acids. Patients were excluded because of uncontrolled infection, other autoimmune disease, pregnancy or lactation. The source material, RNA transcripts, was used to amplify TCR beta CDR3 regions. With the HTBI primer set, the TCR CDR3 went through a first round of RT-PCR. A single record per CDR3 protein comes from TCRdb applying MiXCR to the multiplex PCR reads. The data hold 660,000 or so distinct CDR3 sequences, with over 40% observed a single time.

This chain connects TRBV20-1 to TRBJ2-3, with 8 bases that match TRBD2. This clonotype originated in an adult man with Graves' disease, either hyperthyroidism or ophthalmopathy (not recorded which). Sequences were obtained from peripheral blood or thyroid tissue (not recorded which). DNA for the CDR3: TGCAGTGCTAGCGTCGGGGGGGCCGCAGATACGCAGTATTTT. It codes for CSASVGGAADTQYF.